One sample yielded the 12 T cell receptor beta chains listed below, sequenced in a study of OX40 agonist ivuxolimab in advanced cancers. Clones were sequenced by immunoSEQ multiplex PCR, and TCRdb holds only the in-frame ones, with some missing. There are 50,000 to 55,000 clones in the sample; 85% to 90% occur only once, and roughly 11% lies in the top ten. Here the sequenced sample was CD4+ or CD8+ T cells sorted from blood, taken in a trial of the OX40 agonist ivuxolimab. The receptors stem from an adult with an advanced solid tumor such as melanoma, head and neck, liver or kidney cancer.

This chain joins TRBV4-2 and TRBJ2-7, with 9 bases that match TRBD2. CDR3 length equals 16 residues. Germline CDR1 is LGHNA and CDR2 is YNFKEQ. With V trimmed by 2 bases and J by 3 bases, 8 bases remained unmatched. Written as DNA, the CDR3 is TGTGCCAGCAGCCAAAGGACTAGCGAATCCGTCTACGAGCAGTACTTC. It codes for CASSQRTSESVYEQYF.

The chain has TRBV11-2 and TRBJ1-4; no clear D. V lost 2 bases and J lost 8, with 21 bases in between. The CDR3 spans 17 residues. CDR1 SGHAT and CDR2 FQNNGV come from the germline V gene. CDR3 sequence: CASSLRPVGDVAEKLFF. In DNA, the CDR3 is TGTGCCAGCAGCTTACGCCCTGTGGGTGACGTTGCCGAAAAACTGTTTTTT.

This chain connects TRBV6-5 to TRBJ2-2; possible D gene TRBD1, 6 bases. The CDR3 sequence is 14 residues long. Trimming removed 6 bases from V and 2 bases from J, with 10 bases in between. Germline V CDR1 and CDR2: MNHEY, SVGAGI. CDR3: CASSEGGNTGELFF. The CDR3 coding sequence is TGTGCCAGCAGCGAAGGGGGTAACACCGGGGAGCTGTTTTTT.

This chain uses TRBV11-2 with TRBJ1-3; perhaps TRBD1 as D (5 bases). With 5 bases removed from V and 8 bases from J, the gap between germline ends came to 25 bases. Germline loops: CDR1 SGHAT, CDR2 FQNNGV. This CDR3 region has 17 residues. The CDR3 here is CASSHFGRQSRGDTIYF. As DNA, the CDR3 is TGTGCCAGCAGCCACTTCGGCCGACAGTCCCGGGGGGACACCATATATTTT. Combining the CDR3 with reference TRBV11-2 and TRBJ1-3 gives the whole variable domain EAGVAQSPRYKIIEKRQSVAFWCNPISGHATLYWYQQILGQGPKLLIQFQNNGVVDDSQLPKDRFSAERLKGVDSTLKIQPAKLEDSAVYLCASSHFGRQSRGDTIYFGEGSWLTVV.

V is TRBV18 and J is TRBJ2-1; the D gene is possibly TRBD1 (5 bases). V gave up 0 bases and J gave up 3 bases, with 12 bases separating them. The germline CDR1 and CDR2 sequences are KGHSH and LQKENI. The CDR3 has 16 residues. CDR3 sequence: CASSPPSRVDYNEQFF. DNA of the CDR3: TGTGCCAGCTCACCACCTTCCAGGGTGGACTACAATGAGCAGTTCTTC. Filled out from reference TRBV18 and TRBJ2-1, the complete variable domain reads NAGVMQNPRHLVRRRGQEARLRCSPMKGHSHVYWYRQLPEEGLKFMVYLQKENIIDESGMPKERFSAEFPKEGPSILRIQQVVRGDSAAYFCASSPPSRVDYNEQFFGPGTRLTVL.

The chain carries TRBV19 and TRBJ1-2; tentatively, D is TRBD1 (5 bases). CDR1 and CDR2 from the germline V gene are LNHDA and SQIVND (reference sequence). The CDR3 spans 16 residues. V was pared by 3 bases and J by 5 bases, with 19 bases between. As DNA, the CDR3 is TGTGCCAGTAGTATCGTTGGGGCCTCGCTTTGGTATGGCTACACCTTC. This encodes CASSIVGASLWYGYTF.

This clone was counted a single time. V gene TRBV7-2 combines with J gene TRBJ2-1; 12 nucleotides agree with TRBD2. Looked up from germline, CDR1 is SGHTA and CDR2 is FQGNSA. The CDR3 has 14 amino acids. V gave up 5 bases and J gave up 7 bases; unmatched junction bases: 3. This CDR3 reads CASSLGLAGNEQFF. CDR3 sequence (DNA): TGTGCCAGCAGCCTTGGACTAGCGGGGAATGAGCAGTTCTTC.

The chain uses TRBV28 and TRBJ2-1; weak D call: TRBD1 (6 bases). Germline lookup yields CDR1 MDHEN and CDR2 SYDVKM. V gave up 5 bases and J gave up 3 bases, with 38 bases separating them. The CDR3 contains 23 residues. The CDR3 here is CASSLSNGQFGGQVAIIYNEQFF. In DNA form, the CDR3 reads TGTGCCAGCAGTCTTTCAAATGGACAGTTCGGCGGCCAGGTCGCAATCATCTACAATGAGCAGTTCTTC.

J is TRBJ2-3 and V is TRBV19, with D perhaps TRBD2 (6 bases). The V end was cut by 3 bases, the J end by 0 bases, with 7 bases between. Looked up from germline, CDR1 is LNHDA and CDR2 is SQIVND (reference sequence). The CDR3 length is 14 residues. This CDR3 is CASSIGGSTDTQYF. The CDR3 nucleotides are TGTGCCAGTAGTATCGGGGGTAGCACAGATACGCAGTATTTT.

The chain employs TRBV6-4 and TRBJ2-7, with a weak D call TRBD2 (6 bases). V lost 2 bases, J lost 0 bases, and 14 bases lay in between. CDR3 length equals 16 residues. Germline values: CDR1 MRHNA, CDR2 SNTAGT. CDR3 nucleotide sequence: TGTGCCAGCAGTGACGGTCGGGCGGGAACCTCCTACGAGCAGTACTTC. Translated: CASSDGRAGTSYEQYF.

The chain joins TRBV9 to TRBJ2-1; unclear D gene. The CDR3 has 16 amino acids. The V gene lost 4 bases and the J gene lost 3 bases, with 17 bases spanning the gap. The V gene's germline CDR1 is SGDLS and CDR2 YYNGEE. Written as DNA, the CDR3 is TGTGCCAGCAGCCCGGGTGGGTTGGGGAACTACAATGAGCAGTTCTTC. The encoded protein is CASSPGGLGNYNEQFF. Full variable domain (remainder filled in from reference TRBV9 and TRBJ2-1): DSGVTQTPKHLITATGQRVTLRCSPRSGDLSVYWYQQSLDQGLQFLIQYYNGEERAKGNILERFSAQQFPDLHSELNLSSLELGDSALYFCASSPGGLGNYNEQFFGPGTRLTVL.

The rearrangement joins TRBV5-1 to TRBJ2-3; TRBD2 matches at 13 bases. From germline, CDR1 is SGHRS and CDR2 YFSETQ. Trimming at V came to 4 bases and at J to 3 bases, leaving 8 bases not matched to a gene. The CDR3 extends over 17 amino acids. CDR3 DNA sequence: TGCGCCAGCAGCCCGGGGACTAGCGGGATACAAACAGATACGCAGTATTTT. Encoded protein: CASSPGTSGIQTDTQYF.